The rows below give T cell receptor beta chains drawn from one sample of a study of cytomegalovirus exposure and HLA in healthy donors. Libraries were prepared by immunoSEQ multiplex PCR; TCRdb keeps only in-frame clonotypes and omits some of them. The sample records about 180,000 clones, about four fifths being singletons. Sequenced material: PBMCs. The receptor set was obtained from a man aged 35 to 55 in good health and CMV-seronegative. Each CDR3 is given with its conserved first and last residue.

J | V | CDR3
TRBJ2-6 | TRBV18 | CASSPLTGTGANVLTF
TRBJ1-1 | TRBV11-3 | CASSLERNTEAFF
TRBJ1-1 | TRBV9 | CASSVSGRDEAFF
TRBJ1-5 | TRBV6-6 | CARSPGGNQPQHF
TRBJ2-3 | TRBV2 | CASSESRPTSTDTQYF
TRBJ2-7 | TRBV19 | CASGRAGDSYEQYF
TRBJ2-1 | TRBV6-1 | CASSVLGGGASYNEQFF
TRBJ2-2 | TRBV28 | CASKQGGTGELFF
TRBJ1-2 | TRBV4-2 | CASSQENSPQYGYTF
TRBJ2-5 | TRBV5-1 | CASRRTGGGETQYF
TRBJ2-2 | TRBV9 | CASSAGGTGELFF
TRBJ1-6 | TRBV7-9 | CASSLEGSYSPLHF
TRBJ2-7 | TRBV30 | CAWKRQGYSYEQYF
TRBJ1-2 | TRBV7-2 | CASSPQGNYGYTF
TRBJ1-4 | TRBV7-5 | CARSLLDRRVGKLFF
TRBJ2-7 | TRBV7-2 | CASSLGARQGEQYF
TRBJ2-5 | TRBV5-1 | CASSLSSGEETQYF
TRBJ1-3 | TRBV9 | CASSADRGTGGNTIYF
TRBJ2-1 | TRBV27 | CASSGTGTGETNEQFF
TRBJ1-4 | TRBV5-8 | CASSPYSTDPTNEKLFF
TRBJ2-7 | TRBV7-2 | CASSQGGAYEQYF
TRBJ2-7 | TRBV11-2 | CASSGGPRYEQYF
TRBJ2-2 | TRBV4-1 | CASSRTSYSGELFF
TRBJ2-3 | TRBV7-2 | CASRRGGGNTQYF